This T cell receptor beta chain comes out of a study of cytomegalovirus exposure and HLA in healthy donors. For the study at large: Genotyping of 400 or so donors showed that around 85% belonged to the Caucasian-associated ancestry cluster. General study results and limits: Some TCR beta chains (164 of them) were listed as cytomegalovirus-associated. The majority of TCR sequences were rare, yet some public TCRs appeared in many donors. Several top significant clusters appeared, in a later analysis, to be linked to common viral pathogens.

V lost 8 bases and J 4 bases, leaving 14 bases between the germline ends. Germline lookup yields CDR1 MNHNS and CDR2 SASEGT. The CDR3 contains 13 residues. As for this clone: The antigen remains undetermined.

Researchers ran the PCR with 60 Vbeta and 13 Jbeta primers. Assay: immunoSEQ multiplex PCR; the TCRdb copy retains only in-frame clones and omits some. The sample carries roughly 200,000 clones, approximately 12% recorded once. This sequence joins TRBV6-1 and TRBJ1-1, with D tentatively TRBD1 (6 bases). What was sequenced was PBMCs. This TCR was recovered from a man aged 45-60 years in good health and CMV-seropositive. The CDR3: CASRTVLGTEAFF. As DNA, the CDR3 is TGTGCCAGCCGGACAGTGTTGGGCACTGAAGCTTTCTTT.